Presented here are 15 T cell receptor beta chains from one specimen sequenced in a study of blood T cell repertoires in COVID-19. Profiled with immunoSEQ multiplex PCR; TCRdb holds only in-frame clones, not every one. The sample holds approximately 97,000 clones, about nine tenths seen once. The material sequenced was peripheral blood. These receptors all stem from a woman aged 50 to 65 with COVID-19, enrolled during active disease.

The chain employs TRBV20-1 and TRBJ2-7, with 9 nucleotides matching TRBD2. The ends lost 3 bases at V and 4 bases at J; junction bases unmatched: 1. Germline loops: CDR1 DFQATT, CDR2 SNEGSKA (reference sequence). The CDR3 has 12 residues. The CDR3 nucleotides are TGCAGTGCTAGTGCGGGGGGGTACGAGCAGTACTTC. It yields the protein CSASAGGYEQYF.

The rearrangement joins TRBV5-1 to TRBJ1-6; 9 nucleotides agree with TRBD1. Per germline, CDR1 SGHRS and CDR2 YFSETQ. Germline trimming cut 0 bases from V and 5 bases from J; bases unmatched to any gene: 3. The length of the CDR3 is 16 residues. The CDR3 region is CASSLATGGNNSPLHF. CDR3 bases: TGCGCCAGCAGCTTGGCCACAGGGGGCAATAATTCACCCCTCCACTTT.

This chain connects TRBV29-1 to TRBJ1-4; 10 bases line up with TRBD1. The CDR3 sequence is 15 residues long. The V gene end was trimmed by 6 bases and the J gene end by 8 bases; junction bases not matched to a gene: 12. Germline values: CDR1 SQVTM, CDR2 ANQGSEA. CDR3 nucleotides: TGCAGCGTCGATCCGGGACAGGGGTTTTACGAAAAACTGTTTTTT. It translates to CSVDPGQGFYEKLFF.

Comments on this clone: Other DNA variants within this sample encode the same CDR3. This chain uses TRBV6-5 with TRBJ1-2; 7 bases align to TRBD1. Germline V gives CDR1 MNHEY, CDR2 SVGAGI. V shed 4 bases, J shed 2 bases, and the junction held 1 base outside the gene matches. The CDR3 extends over 13 amino acids. This CDR3 is CASSSTGNYGYTF. The CDR3 bases are TGTGCCAGCAGTTCGACAGGGAACTATGGCTACACCTTC.

The CDR3: CASSLGTDTVGYTF. The CDR3 bases are TGTGCCAGCAGCTTAGGGACAGATACTGTTGGCTACACCTTC. The chain recombines TRBV7-2 with TRBJ1-2, with D possibly TRBD1 on 6 matching bases. Germline V gene data show CDR1 as SGHTA and CDR2 as FQGNSA. V lost 1 base to trimming and J lost 7 bases, with 13 bases between them. The CDR3 consists of 14 residues.

This clone came up once. In DNA form, the CDR3 reads TGCAGTGCTTACGGGAATTCACCCCTCCACTTT. Its protein is CSAYGNSPLHF. The chain uses TRBV20-1 and TRBJ1-6; no definite D call. This CDR3 is built from 11 residues. The V gene lost 5 bases and the J gene lost 7 bases, with 6 bases spanning the gap. Germline V gene sequence: CDR1 DFQATT, CDR2 SNEGSKA (reference sequence).

The rearrangement joins TRBV11-2 to TRBJ2-7; 9 bases are a match to TRBD2. Per germline, CDR1 SGHAT and CDR2 FQNNGV. The V and J ends lost 5 bases and 3 bases, in that order; junction bases with no gene match: 11. The CDR3 loop spans 16 amino acids. The DNA of the CDR3 is TGTGCCAGCAGCCGCCAGACTAGCGGTACTTTCTACGAGCAGTACTTC. Translating it yields CASSRQTSGTFYEQYF. The entire variable domain, with the rest obtained from reference TRBV11-2 and TRBJ2-7, is as follows: EAGVAQSPRYKIIEKRQSVAFWCNPISGHATLYWYQQILGQGPKLLIQFQNNGVVDDSQLPKDRFSAERLKGVDSTLKIQPAKLEDSAVYLCASSRQTSGTFYEQYFGPGTRLTVT.

The V and J genes are TRBV3-1 (or the pseudogene TRBV3-2) and TRBJ2-2, with TRBD1 as a possible D gene (6 bases). This CDR3 has 15 amino acids. The V end was cut by 6 bases, the J end by 4 bases, with 15 bases between. CDR1 and CDR2 (germline): LGHDT, YNNKEL (reference sequence). CDR3 coding DNA: TGTGCCAGCAGACTCAGGGGTCAGGGCACCGGGGAGCTGTTTTTT. Its translation: CASRLRGQGTGELFF.

The chain has TRBV5-1 and TRBJ2-3; TRBD2 might be the D (5 bases). V gave up 2 bases and J gave up 4 bases, with 17 bases separating them. Germline CDR1 SGHRS, CDR2 YFSETQ. The CDR3 has 16 residues. Here the CDR3 DNA reads TGCGCCAGCAGCTTCCTCGAGGGATTTGAGGCAGATACGCAGTATTTT. This gives the protein CASSFLEGFEADTQYF. Combining the CDR3 with reference TRBV5-1 and TRBJ2-3 gives the whole variable domain KAGVTQTPRYLIKTRGQQVTLSCSPISGHRSVSWYQQTPGQGLQFLFEYFSETQRNKGNFPGRFSGRQFSNSRSEMNVSTLELGDSALYLCASSFLEGFEADTQYFGPGTRLTVL.

This clone was found a few times. V usage is TRBV18 and J usage is TRBJ2-3, with 7 positions matching TRBD1. Germline-derived CDR1 and CDR2 are KGHSH and LQKENI. The CDR3 has 15 amino acids. The V gene end was trimmed by 2 bases and the J gene end by 2 bases; junction bases not matched to a gene: 4. Written as DNA, the CDR3 is TGTGCCAGCTCACCAGGGGGACAGTTCACAGATACGCAGTATTTT. It encodes CASSPGGQFTDTQYF. The full variable domain, its missing parts supplied by reference TRBV18 and TRBJ2-3, is NAGVMQNPRHLVRRRGQEARLRCSPMKGHSHVYWYRQLPEEGLKFMVYLQKENIIDESGMPKERFSAEFPKEGPSILRIQQVVRGDSAAYFCASSPGGQFTDTQYFGPGTRLTVL.

This clone came up once. The chain uses TRBV30 and TRBJ2-4; D perhaps matches TRBD1 (5 bases). There are 14 residues in the CDR3. In germline, CDR1 is GTSNPN, CDR2 SVGIG (reference sequence). With 2 bases removed from V and 0 bases from J, the gap between germline ends came to 8 bases. Here the CDR3 reads CAWSRTLAKNIQYF. CDR3 coding DNA: TGTGCCTGGAGTCGGACACTAGCCAAAAACATTCAGTACTTC.

V is TRBV7-2 and J is TRBJ1-1; no definite D call. Trimming left V 1 base short and J 1 base short, with 13 bases between. Germline lookup yields CDR1 SGHTA and CDR2 FQGNSA. The CDR3 totals 16 residues. Here the CDR3 DNA reads TGTGCCAGCAGCTTAGTCTCCGGACTGCCGAACACTGAAGCTTTCTTT. It specifies CASSLVSGLPNTEAFF.

The gene calls are TRBV5-1 and TRBJ2-1, with 8 positions matching TRBD2. Looked up from germline, CDR1 is SGHRS and CDR2 is YFSETQ. The CDR3 consists of 17 residues. The V gene end was trimmed by 0 bases and the J gene end by 2 bases; junction bases not matched to a gene: 7. Here the CDR3 reads CASSLEGLVNAYNEQFF. CDR3 nucleotide sequence: TGCGCCAGCAGCTTGGAGGGACTAGTAAACGCCTACAATGAGCAGTTCTTC.

The rearrangement links TRBV3-1 (or the pseudogene TRBV3-2) to TRBJ2-2; TRBD1 agrees at 7 bases. The CDR3 covers 19 residues. Germline CDR1 reads LGHDT; CDR2 reads YNNKEL (reference sequence). CDR3 protein: CAAAIPGQLKSSGTGELFF. In DNA form, the CDR3 reads TGTGCAGCCGCTATTCCGGGACAGCTCAAGTCCAGTGGCACCGGGGAGCTGTTTTTT.

The V and J genes are TRBV6-5 and TRBJ2-3, with D possibly matching TRBD1 (8 bases). CDR1 is MNHEY and CDR2 is SVGAGI in the germline V gene. The CDR3 length is 13 residues. Trimming stripped 8 bases from V and 11 bases from J, with 20 bases between. The CDR3 loop is CASVDRAPGGQYF. As DNA, the CDR3 is TGTGCCAGCGTGGACAGGGCCCCGGGGGGGCAGTATTTT.